These 29 T cell receptor beta chains were sequenced from one sample in a study of OX40 agonist ivuxolimab in advanced cancers. Libraries were prepared by immunoSEQ multiplex PCR; TCRdb keeps only in-frame clonotypes and omits some of them. Of over 70,000 clones listed, about 90% are singletons. Sample: CD4+ or CD8+ T cells sorted from blood, taken in a trial of the OX40 agonist ivuxolimab. All receptors come from an adult with an advanced solid tumor such as melanoma, head and neck, liver or kidney cancer.

The chain is built from TRBV6-6 and TRBJ2-7; no firm D call. The CDR3 is 15 residues long. Germline V CDR1 and CDR2: MNHNY, SVGAGI (reference sequence). With 8 bases removed from V and 4 bases from J, the gap between germline ends came to 21 bases. In DNA, the CDR3 is TGTGCCAGCTCCCCCGGCCATTACGTATGGTACGAGCAGTACTTC. It translates to CASSPGHYVWYEQYF.

The genes are TRBV20-1 and TRBJ2-5; D remains unclear. From germline, CDR1 is DFQATT and CDR2 SNEGSKA (reference sequence). With 6 bases removed from V and 2 bases from J, the gap between germline ends came to 4 bases. This CDR3 has 10 amino acids. CDR3 sequence reads: CSAPQETQYF. The CDR3 coding sequence is TGCAGTGCCCCGCAAGAGACCCAGTACTTC.

This chain joins TRBV6-5 and TRBJ1-5, with 7 nucleotides matching TRBD1. This CDR3 comprises 14 residues. V gave up 5 bases and J gave up 3 bases; unmatched junction bases: 4. Germline V lookup: CDR1 MNHEY, CDR2 SVGAGI. CDR3 nucleotides: TGTGCCAGCAGTCTACAGGGGTTCAATCAGCCCCAGCATTTT. Protein sequence: CASSLQGFNQPQHF.

The chain carries TRBV18 and TRBJ2-5, with TRBD1 identical over 8 bases. V dropped 4 bases and J dropped 8; count of bases not matched to a gene: 6. Germline lookup yields CDR1 KGHSH and CDR2 LQKENI. The length of the CDR3 is 13 residues. CDR3 sequence reads: CASSRGTGETQYF. For the CDR3, the DNA is TGTGCCAGCTCACGAGGGACAGGAGAAACCCAGTACTTC. The whole variable domain, filled in from reference TRBV18 and TRBJ2-5, reads NAGVMQNPRHLVRRRGQEARLRCSPMKGHSHVYWYRQLPEEGLKFMVYLQKENIIDESGMPKERFSAEFPKEGPSILRIQQVVRGDSAAYFCASSRGTGETQYFGPGTRLLVL.

This clone is a singleton in its sample. The CDR3 coding sequence is TGTGCCAGCTCACCCCCGGGCCAGGGGGGTGTGACTAATGAAAAACTGTTTTTT. Protein: CASSPPGQGGVTNEKLFF. The chain uses TRBV18 and TRBJ1-4; 7 positions match TRBD1. J was trimmed by 2 bases and V by 3 bases; bases with no gene match: 12. Germline V gene data show CDR1 as KGHSH and CDR2 as LQKENI. The length of the CDR3 is 18 residues.

A single count supports this clone. The gene calls are TRBV7-3 and TRBJ2-1; 8 positions match TRBD2. This CDR3 is 15 amino acids long. Germline values: CDR1 SGHTA, CDR2 FQGTGA. After removal of 1 base from V and 9 bases from J, the junction contained 8 bases not matched to a gene. CDR3 DNA: TGTGCCAGCAGCTTAAGTGGCGGGAGGTCAAGTGAGCAGTTCTTC. It codes for CASSLSGGRSSEQFF.

The chain employs TRBV7-2 and TRBJ2-7; D is ambiguous. CDR3 size: 13 residues. Germline V lookup: CDR1 SGHTA, CDR2 FQGNSA. V was clipped by 1 base and J by 7 bases, with 11 bases between them. The CDR3 loop is CASSLGLLGEQYF. The CDR3 coding sequence is TGTGCCAGCAGCTTAGGGCTTCTGGGGGAGCAGTACTTC.

This clone was seen just once. The rearrangement uses TRBV5-1 and TRBJ2-1; 9 bases are a match to TRBD1. Trimming removed 0 bases from V and 9 bases from J; junction bases left unmatched: 7. The CDR3 is 15 amino acids. Germline V gives CDR1 SGHRS, CDR2 YFSETQ. CDR3 nucleotides: TGCGCCAGCAGCTTGGAGTGGGACAGGGATGGTGAGCAGTTCTTC. Translating gives CASSLEWDRDGEQFF.

V and J are TRBV6-6 and TRBJ2-7, with 12 positions matching TRBD2. V was pared by 6 bases and J by 1 base, with 4 bases of the junction left unmatched. This CDR3 has 15 amino acids. Germline V gives CDR1 MNHNY, CDR2 SVGAGI (reference sequence). CDR3 coding DNA: TGTGCCAGCAGGGGGCTAGCGGGAGGGTCCTACGAGCAGTACTTC. This encodes CASRGLAGGSYEQYF.

This chain uses TRBV7-9 with TRBJ2-7; D may be TRBD1 (5 bases). The CDR3 spans 14 residues. The V end was cut by 4 bases, the J end by 2 bases, with 12 bases between. In germline, CDR1 is SEHNR, CDR2 FQNEAQ (reference sequence). CDR3 DNA sequence: TGTGCCAGCAGCTCACAGGCCAAACCCTACGAGCAGTACTTC. Protein product: CASSSQAKPYEQYF. Complete variable domain (other parts from reference TRBV7-9 and TRBJ2-7): DTGVSQNPRHKITKRGQNVTFRCDPISEHNRLYWYRQTLGQGPEFLTYFQNEAQLEKSRLLSDRFSAERPKGSFSTLEIQRTEQGDSAMYLCASSSQAKPYEQYFGPGTRLTVT.

This chain links TRBV30 with TRBJ1-1; TRBD1 is a possible D gene (5 bases). Trimming left V 2 bases short and J 0 bases short, with 10 bases between. The germline V gene has CDR1 GTSNPN and CDR2 SVGIG (reference sequence). The CDR3 loop spans 14 amino acids. This CDR3 is CAWSRTFMNTEAFF. The CDR3 nucleotides read TGTGCCTGGAGTAGGACATTCATGAACACTGAAGCTTTCTTT.

The CDR3 nucleotides are TGTGCCAGCAGCCCTCGGGAGGGGGCGTACCAAGAGACCCAGTACTTC. This sequence encodes CASSPREGAYQETQYF. The rearrangement uses TRBV11-2 and TRBJ2-5, with D perhaps matching TRBD2 (8 bases). The V end lost 5 bases, the J end lost 0 bases, and 16 bases lay between the germline ends. The CDR3 is 16 residues long. Germline V gene data show CDR1 as SGHAT and CDR2 as FQNNGV. The full variable domain, its missing parts supplied by reference TRBV11-2 and TRBJ2-5, is EAGVAQSPRYKIIEKRQSVAFWCNPISGHATLYWYQQILGQGPKLLIQFQNNGVVDDSQLPKDRFSAERLKGVDSTLKIQPAKLEDSAVYLCASSPREGAYQETQYFGPGTRLLVL.

The genes are TRBV27 and TRBJ1-1, with a tentative D call TRBD1 (5 bases). Germline lookup yields CDR1 MNHEY and CDR2 SMNVEV (reference sequence). Trimming took off 2 bases at V and 1 base at J, with 11 bases between the two ends. The CDR3 spans 15 residues. The CDR3 DNA sequence: TGTGCCAGCAGTTTAATGGGGGAACGGAACACTGAAGCTTTCTTT. Translated, it gives CASSLMGERNTEAFF.

This clone has only one observation. This chain uses TRBV6-5 with TRBJ1-2, with 9 bases identical to TRBD1. Germline V lookup: CDR1 MNHEY, CDR2 SVGAGI. The CDR3 spans 15 residues. The CDR3: CVTAGGTGFNYGYTF. The CDR3 DNA follows: TGTGTCACAGCAGGTGGGACAGGGTTTAACTATGGCTACACCTTC.

V is TRBV5-4 and J is TRBJ1-2; TRBD1 is a possible D gene (5 bases). Germline CDR1 SGHNT, CDR2 YYREEE (reference sequence). The germline V and J ends were trimmed by 4 bases and 5 bases, with 21 bases remaining between them. The length of the CDR3 is 16 residues. The CDR3: CASSQELEGRVYGYTF. CDR3 sequence (DNA): TGTGCCAGCAGCCAAGAATTAGAGGGGCGGGTTTATGGCTACACCTTC.

This clone has more than one count but fewer than ten. The chain joins TRBV7-9 to TRBJ2-7, with D hard to call. V lost 5 bases, J lost 6 bases, and 8 bases lay in between. The CDR3 runs 11 residues. Germline loops: CDR1 SEHNR, CDR2 FQNEAQ (reference sequence). In DNA, the CDR3 is TGTGCCAGCAGCCTCCCGGGCGAGCAGTACTTC. Translation: CASSLPGEQYF.

The DNA for the CDR3 is TGTGCCAGCAGTCCTCCACGGGACCTAGGTAAAGGCTACACCTTC. It encodes CASSPPRDLGKGYTF. The gene calls are TRBV28 and TRBJ1-2; TRBD1 might be the D (5 bases). The CDR3 loop spans 15 amino acids. Trimming took off 5 bases at V and 8 bases at J, with 21 bases between the two ends. CDR1 is MDHEN and CDR2 is SYDVKM in the germline V gene.

The V gene is TRBV7-6, the J gene TRBJ2-3; D remains unclear. V shed 1 base and J shed 1 base, with 6 bases lying between them. Germline lookup yields CDR1 SGHVS and CDR2 FNYEAQ. The CDR3 is made up of 14 amino acids. CDR3 sequence (DNA): TGTGCCAGCAGCTTAGGGGCGGGCACAGATACGCAGTATTTT. Its translation is CASSLGAGTDTQYF.

This chain connects TRBV5-4 to TRBJ2-7; tentatively, D is TRBD1 (5 bases). The V gene lost 2 bases and the J gene lost 3 bases, with 9 bases spanning the gap. The CDR3 has 13 residues. Looked up from germline, CDR1 is SGHNT and CDR2 is YYREEE (reference sequence). Here the CDR3 reads CASSFRDSYEQYF. The CDR3 DNA sequence: TGTGCCAGCAGCTTCAGAGACAGCTACGAGCAGTACTTC.

The CDR3 reads CASSLQAGLNEKLFF. The CDR3, as DNA: TGTGCCAGCAGTCTCCAGGCGGGGCTCAATGAAAAACTGTTTTTT. This chain links TRBV28 with TRBJ1-4, with TRBD1 as a possible D gene (5 bases). This CDR3 spans 15 amino acids. V lost 5 bases, J lost 5 bases, and 15 bases lay in between. From germline, CDR1 is MDHEN and CDR2 SYDVKM.

This sequence joins TRBV5-4 and TRBJ2-1; D may be TRBD2 (6 bases). From germline, CDR1 is SGHNT and CDR2 YYREEE (reference sequence). The CDR3 is 15 amino acids. V lost 0 bases and J 8 bases, leaving 15 bases between the germline ends. The CDR3 DNA sequence: TGTGCCAGCAGCTTGGCCGGGAGATTGCGCGATGAGCAGTTCTTC. It translates to CASSLAGRLRDEQFF.

The rearrangement uses TRBV7-3 and TRBJ2-2, with D perhaps matching TRBD1 (5 bases). The CDR3 runs to 14 residues. Germline values: CDR1 SGHTA, CDR2 FQGTGA. Trimming left V 7 bases short and J 0 bases short, with 9 bases between. CDR3 sequence reads: CASKVRANTGELFF. CDR3 DNA sequence: TGTGCCAGCAAGGTCAGGGCGAACACCGGGGAGCTGTTTTTT.

This clone is a singleton in its sample. J is TRBJ1-5 and V is TRBV18; D remains unclear. The V gene's germline CDR1 is KGHSH and CDR2 LQKENI. This CDR3 has 17 residues. The ends were cut back, 2 bases at V and 0 bases at J, with 14 bases in the middle. CDR3 sequence reads: CASSPEVASFSNQPQHF. The CDR3 coding sequence is TGTGCCAGCTCACCAGAGGTCGCGTCCTTTAGCAATCAGCCCCAGCATTTT.

The V call is TRBV7-8, the J call TRBJ2-7; 10 bases line up with TRBD2. The CDR3 length is 14 residues. Trimming removed 3 bases from V and 3 bases from J; junction bases left unmatched: 2. Germline-derived CDR1 and CDR2 are SGHVS and FQNEAQ. The DNA for the CDR3 is TGTGCCAGCAGCTTCGGGACTAGCGACTACGAGCAGTACTTC. The encoded protein is CASSFGTSDYEQYF.

The chain joins TRBV14 to TRBJ2-3, with a tentative D call TRBD2 (5 bases). The CDR3 totals 15 residues. The V gene lost 8 bases and the J gene lost 0 bases, with 15 bases spanning the gap. Germline CDR1 SGHDN, CDR2 FVKESK. CDR3 nucleotide sequence: TGTGCCAGCGCCCTAACACGGGGTAGCACAGATACGCAGTATTTT. Its protein is CASALTRGSTDTQYF.

V gene TRBV27 combines with J gene TRBJ2-7; D possibly corresponds to TRBD1 (5 bases). V dropped 2 bases and J dropped 2 bases, with 10 bases sitting between them. CDR1 is MNHEY, CDR2 SMNVEV, per germline (reference sequence). There are 14 residues in the CDR3. The CDR3 spells CASSLGQGTYEQYF. Written as DNA, the CDR3 is TGTGCCAGCAGTTTAGGGCAGGGAACCTACGAGCAGTACTTC.

This rearrangement joins TRBV5-4 to TRBJ2-5, with a tentative D call TRBD1 (5 bases). Judging by the DNA end, TRBJ2-7 fits better; the J call may be wrong. In germline, CDR1 is SGHNT, CDR2 YYREEE (reference sequence). This CDR3 contains 13 residues. CDR3 loop: CASSPGHNYEQYF. CDR3 sequence (DNA): TGTGCCAGCAGCCCCGGACATAATTACGAGCAGTACTTC.

In its sample, this clone was seen once. This chain joins TRBV7-9 and TRBJ2-5; 11 bases are shared with TRBD2. Germline CDR1 is SEHNR and CDR2 is FQNEAQ (reference sequence). The CDR3 has 15 amino acids. The junction had 10 bases not matched to a gene; V was cut back by 8 bases and J by 5 bases. The CDR3: CASGLAGPRGETQYF. The CDR3 region has the DNA TGTGCCAGCGGACTAGCGGGCCCCAGGGGGGAGACCCAGTACTTC.

Comments on this clone: Other nucleotide sequences in the sample specify the same CDR3. The chain recombines TRBV7-9 with TRBJ2-7, with unresolved D. Germline assignment: CDR1 SEHNR and CDR2 FQNEAQ (reference sequence). V lost 2 bases and J lost 2, with 7 bases in between. CDR3 length: 13 residues. The CDR3 DNA reads as TGTGCCAGCAGCTTAAAAGGAACCTACGAGCAGTACTTC. It specifies CASSLKGTYEQYF.